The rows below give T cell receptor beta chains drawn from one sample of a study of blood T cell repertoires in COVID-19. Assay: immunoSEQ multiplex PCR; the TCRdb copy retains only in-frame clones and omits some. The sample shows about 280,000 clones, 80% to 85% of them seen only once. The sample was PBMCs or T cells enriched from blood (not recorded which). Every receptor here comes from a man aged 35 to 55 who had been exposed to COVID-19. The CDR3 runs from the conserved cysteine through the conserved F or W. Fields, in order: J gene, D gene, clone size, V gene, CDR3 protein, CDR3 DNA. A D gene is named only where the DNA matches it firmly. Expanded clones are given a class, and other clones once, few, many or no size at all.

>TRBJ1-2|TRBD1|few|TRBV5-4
CASSGTGVYGYTF
TGTGCCAGCAGCGGAACAGGGGTCTATGGCTACACCTTC
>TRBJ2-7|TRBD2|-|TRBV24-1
CATSDSTPGREREQYF
TGTGCCACCAGTGATTCGACCCCGGGGCGGGAGCGCGAGCAGTACTTC
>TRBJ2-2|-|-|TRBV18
CASSPHQDGELFF
TGTGCCAGCTCACCACATCAGGACGGGGAGCTGTTTTTT
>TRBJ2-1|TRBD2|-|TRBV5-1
CASSWTSGLKRAYNEQFF
TGCGCCAGCAGCTGGACTAGCGGTCTGAAGAGGGCCTACAATGAGCAGTTCTTC
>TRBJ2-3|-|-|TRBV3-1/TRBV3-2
CASTHRGGDSTDTQYF
TGTGCCAGCACCCATCGAGGCGGAGACAGCACAGATACGCAGTATTTT
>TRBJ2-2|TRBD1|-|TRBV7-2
CARSRGTGLTGELFF
TGTGCCAGGTCCCGGGGGACAGGGCTTACCGGGGAGCTGTTTTTT
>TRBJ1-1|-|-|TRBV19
CASTPPRGGEHTEAFF
TGTGCCAGTACTCCCCCCCGTGGCGGTGAGCACACTGAAGCTTTCTTT
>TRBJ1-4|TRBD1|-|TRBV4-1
CASGRQGASELFF
TGCGCCAGCGGCCGGCAGGGGGCCTCTGAACTGTTTTTT
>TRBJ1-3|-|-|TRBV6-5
CASSADRRSGNTIYF
TGTGCCAGCAGCGCTGACAGGCGCTCTGGAAACACCATATATTTT
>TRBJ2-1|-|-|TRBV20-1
CSASDGGNEQFF
TGCAGTGCTAGTGATGGAGGGAATGAGCAGTTCTTC
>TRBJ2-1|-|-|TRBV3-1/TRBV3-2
CASAPSSYNEQFF
TGTGCCAGCGCCCCGAGCTCCTACAATGAGCAGTTCTTC
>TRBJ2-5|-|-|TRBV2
CASFSLKLDLKETQYF
TGTGCCAGCTTCAGTTTAAAGTTGGACTTAAAAGAGACCCAGTACTTC
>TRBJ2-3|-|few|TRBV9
CASSVDPGVSQDTQYF
TGTGCCAGCAGCGTAGACCCGGGAGTCTCTCAAGATACGCAGTATTTT
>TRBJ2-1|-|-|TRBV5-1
CASSLSSGDEQFF
TGCGCCAGCAGCCTTTCCTCCGGGGATGAGCAGTTCTTC
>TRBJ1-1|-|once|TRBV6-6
CASSYGPLNTEAFF
TGTGCCAGCAGTTACGGGCCGTTGAACACTGAAGCTTTCTTT
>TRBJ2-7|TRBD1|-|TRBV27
CASSLTSPWGTGYSYEQYF
TGTGCCAGCAGTTTAACATCACCCTGGGGGACAGGGTACTCCTACGAGCAGTACTTC
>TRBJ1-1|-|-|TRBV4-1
CASSQWPEVEAFF
TGCGCCAGCAGCCAATGGCCCGAGGTTGAAGCTTTCTTT
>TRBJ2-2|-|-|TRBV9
CASSVGLGVVVKDTGELFF
TGTGCCAGCAGCGTAGGTCTCGGGGTTGTTGTCAAGGACACCGGGGAGCTGTTTTTT
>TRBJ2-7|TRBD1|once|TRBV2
CASSQGAGGSYEQYF
TGTGCCAGCAGCCAGGGGGCGGGCGGCTCCTACGAGCAGTACTTC
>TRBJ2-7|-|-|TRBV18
CASSSRQVSYEQYF
TGTGCCAGCTCATCCCGACAGGTTTCCTACGAGCAGTACTTC
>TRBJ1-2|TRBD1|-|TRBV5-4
CASSLEITTGEGYTF
TGTGCCAGCAGCTTGGAGATCACAACAGGGGAGGGCTACACCTTC
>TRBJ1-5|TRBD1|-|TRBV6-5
CASTPTGASNQPQHF
TGTGCCAGCACCCCGACAGGGGCTAGCAATCAGCCCCAGCATTTT
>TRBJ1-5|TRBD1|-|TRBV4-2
CASSGRGQGSQPQHF
TGTGCCAGCAGCGGACGGGGACAGGGGTCTCAGCCCCAGCATTTT
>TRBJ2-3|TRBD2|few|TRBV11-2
CASSLSLPERGSDTQYF
TGTGCCAGCAGCTTAAGTCTGCCCGAGCGGGGATCGGATACGCAGTATTTT
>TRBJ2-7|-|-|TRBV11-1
CASSLGRGLSYEQYF
TGTGCCAGCAGCTTAGGGCGGGGCCTCTCCTACGAGCAGTACTTC
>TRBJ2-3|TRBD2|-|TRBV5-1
CASSRGAGGHTDTQYF
TGCGCCAGCTCACGGGGAGCGGGAGGCCACACAGATACGCAGTATTTT
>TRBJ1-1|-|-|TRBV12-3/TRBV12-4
CASSLLVPGEAFF
TGTGCCAGCAGTTTGTTAGTCCCGGGTGAAGCTTTCTTT
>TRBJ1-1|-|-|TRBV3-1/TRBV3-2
CASSLGQGREAFF
TGTGCCAGCAGCCTCGGCCAGGGGCGAGAAGCTTTCTTT
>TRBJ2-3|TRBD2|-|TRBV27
CASRRKTSGTTPHTQYF
TGTGCCAGCAGAAGAAAAACGAGCGGGACCACACCGCATACGCAGTATTTT
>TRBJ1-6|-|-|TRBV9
CASSVEAANSPLHF
TGTGCCAGCAGCGTAGAGGCAGCGAATTCACCCCTCCACTTT
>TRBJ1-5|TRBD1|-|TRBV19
CASSPTGDQPQHF
TGTGCCAGTAGCCCCACAGGGGATCAGCCCCAGCATTTT
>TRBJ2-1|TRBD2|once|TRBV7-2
CASSFRGGSSYNEQFF
TGTGCCAGCAGCTTCCGAGGCGGGAGCTCCTACAATGAGCAGTTCTTC
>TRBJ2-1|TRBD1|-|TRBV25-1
CASSEYWTGSEQFF
TGTGCCAGCAGTGAGTATTGGACAGGGAGTGAGCAGTTCTTC
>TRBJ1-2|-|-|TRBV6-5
CASASRDNFHGYTF
TGTGCCAGCGCTTCCCGGGACAATTTTCATGGCTACACCTTC
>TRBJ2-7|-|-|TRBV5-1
CASSPPLGDSPYEQYF
TGCGCCAGCAGCCCCCCCTTGGGGGACTCCCCCTACGAGCAGTACTTC
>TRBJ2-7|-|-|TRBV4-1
CASRALASYEQYF
TGCGCCAGCAGGGCCCTAGCGAGCTACGAGCAGTACTTC
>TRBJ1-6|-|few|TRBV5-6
CASSFGVRFYNSPLHF
TGTGCCAGCAGCTTCGGCGTCAGGTTCTATAATTCACCCCTCCACTTT
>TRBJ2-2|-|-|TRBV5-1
CASNLLSRNTGELFF
TGCGCCAGCAATTTACTATCGCGGAACACCGGGGAGCTGTTTTTT
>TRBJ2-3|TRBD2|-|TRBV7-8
CASSFRLAESTDTQYF
TGTGCCAGCAGCTTTCGACTAGCGGAGAGCACAGATACGCAGTATTTT
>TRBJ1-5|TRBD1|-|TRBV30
CASRQGSNQPQHF
TGTGCCTCACGACAGGGTAGCAATCAGCCCCAGCATTTT
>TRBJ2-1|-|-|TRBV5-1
CASSLGFGFEQFF
TGCGCCAGCAGCTTGGGTTTCGGGTTCGAGCAGTTCTTC
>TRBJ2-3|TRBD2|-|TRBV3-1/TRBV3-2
CASSHQWASGSPTDTQYF
TGTGCCAGCAGCCACCAGTGGGCTAGCGGGAGCCCCACAGATACGCAGTATTTT